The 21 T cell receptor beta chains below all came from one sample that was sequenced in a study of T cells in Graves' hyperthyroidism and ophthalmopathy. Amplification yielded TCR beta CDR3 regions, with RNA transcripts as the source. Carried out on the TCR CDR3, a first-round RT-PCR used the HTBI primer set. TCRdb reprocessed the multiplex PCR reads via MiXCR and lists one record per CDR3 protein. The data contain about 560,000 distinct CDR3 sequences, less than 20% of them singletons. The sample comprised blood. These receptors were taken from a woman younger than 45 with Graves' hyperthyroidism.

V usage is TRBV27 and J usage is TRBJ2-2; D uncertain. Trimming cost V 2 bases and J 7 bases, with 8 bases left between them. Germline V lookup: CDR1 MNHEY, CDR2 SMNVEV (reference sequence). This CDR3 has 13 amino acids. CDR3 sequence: CASSLMGGGELFF. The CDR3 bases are TGTGCCAGCAGTTTAATGGGCGGCGGGGAGCTGTTTTTT.

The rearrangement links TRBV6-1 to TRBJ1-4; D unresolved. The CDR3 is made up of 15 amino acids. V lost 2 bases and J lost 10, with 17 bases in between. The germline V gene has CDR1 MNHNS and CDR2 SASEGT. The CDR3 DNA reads TGTGCCAGCAGTGAAACCCTCGGCTCCCCCGGAAAACTGTTTTTT. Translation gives CASSETLGSPGKLFF.

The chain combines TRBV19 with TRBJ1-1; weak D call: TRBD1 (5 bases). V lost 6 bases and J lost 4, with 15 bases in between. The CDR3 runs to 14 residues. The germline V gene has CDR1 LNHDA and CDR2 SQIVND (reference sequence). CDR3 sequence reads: CASRGTFRGTEAFF. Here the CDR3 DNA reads TGTGCCAGTAGGGGGACTTTCCGGGGCACTGAAGCTTTCTTT.

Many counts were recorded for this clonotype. As DNA, the CDR3 is TGTGCCAGCAGCTTATATCATGCCTTGGCGGAGCATCAGGGAGATACGCAGTATTTT. Its protein is CASSLYHALAEHQGDTQYF. The chain recombines TRBV11-2 with TRBJ2-3; D might be TRBD1 (5 bases). Trimming cost V 2 bases and J 5 bases, with 26 bases left between them. Germline CDR1 reads SGHAT; CDR2 reads FQNNGV. This CDR3 region has 19 residues.

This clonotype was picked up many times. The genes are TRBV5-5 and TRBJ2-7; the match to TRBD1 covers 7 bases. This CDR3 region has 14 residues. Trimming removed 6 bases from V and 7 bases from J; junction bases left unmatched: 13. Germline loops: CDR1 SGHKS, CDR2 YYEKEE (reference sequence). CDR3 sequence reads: CASTTGTDRYEQYF. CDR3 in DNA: TGTGCCAGCACTACTGGGACAGATCGGTATGAGCAGTACTTC.

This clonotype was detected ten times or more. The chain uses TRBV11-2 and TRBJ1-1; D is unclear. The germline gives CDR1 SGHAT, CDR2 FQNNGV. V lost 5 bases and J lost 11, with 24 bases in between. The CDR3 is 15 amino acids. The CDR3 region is CASSGKGGGETRAFF. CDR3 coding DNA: TGTGCCAGCAGCGGAAAGGGTGGAGGCGAAACGAGGGCTTTCTTT.

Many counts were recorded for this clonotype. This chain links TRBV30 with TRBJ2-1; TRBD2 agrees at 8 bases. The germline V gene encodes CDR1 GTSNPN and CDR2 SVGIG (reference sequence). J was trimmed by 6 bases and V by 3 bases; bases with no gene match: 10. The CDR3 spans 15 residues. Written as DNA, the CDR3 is TGTGCCTGGAGGACTAAGCGGGAGCTAAGCAATGAGCAGTTCTTC. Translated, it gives CAWRTKRELSNEQFF. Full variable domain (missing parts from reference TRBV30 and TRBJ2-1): SQTIHQWPATLVQPVGSPLSLECTVEGTSNPNLYWYRQAAGRGLQLLFYSVGIGQISSEVPQNLSASRPQDRQFILSSKKLLLSDSGFYLCAWRTKRELSNEQFFGPGTRLTVL.

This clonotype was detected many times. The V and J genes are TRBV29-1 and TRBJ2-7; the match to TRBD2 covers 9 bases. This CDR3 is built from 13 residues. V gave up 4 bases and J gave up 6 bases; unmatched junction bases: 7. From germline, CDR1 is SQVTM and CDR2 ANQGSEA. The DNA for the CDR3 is TGCAGCGTTGCCTCTAGCGGGATAGGCGAGCAGTACTTC. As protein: CSVASSGIGEQYF.

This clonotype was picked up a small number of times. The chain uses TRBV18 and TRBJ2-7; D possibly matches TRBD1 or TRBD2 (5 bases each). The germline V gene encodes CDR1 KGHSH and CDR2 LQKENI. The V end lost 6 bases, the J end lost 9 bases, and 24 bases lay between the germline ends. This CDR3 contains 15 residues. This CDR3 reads CASSPEGDGTYGQYF. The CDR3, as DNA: TGTGCCAGCTCCCCCGAAGGGGACGGGACCTATGGGCAGTACTTC.

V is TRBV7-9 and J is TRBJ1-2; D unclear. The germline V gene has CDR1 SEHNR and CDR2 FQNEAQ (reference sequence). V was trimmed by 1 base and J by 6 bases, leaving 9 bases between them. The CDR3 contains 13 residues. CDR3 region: CASSLVESDGYTF. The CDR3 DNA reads TGTGCCAGCAGCTTAGTTGAGAGCGATGGCTACACCTTC.

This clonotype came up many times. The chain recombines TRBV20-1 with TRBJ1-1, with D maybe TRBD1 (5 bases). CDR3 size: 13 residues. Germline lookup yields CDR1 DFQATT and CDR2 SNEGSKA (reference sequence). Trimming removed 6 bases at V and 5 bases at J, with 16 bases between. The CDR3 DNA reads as TGCAGTGCCCGAAGGGTGGGGGAAACTGAAGCTTTCTTT. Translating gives CSARRVGETEAFF.

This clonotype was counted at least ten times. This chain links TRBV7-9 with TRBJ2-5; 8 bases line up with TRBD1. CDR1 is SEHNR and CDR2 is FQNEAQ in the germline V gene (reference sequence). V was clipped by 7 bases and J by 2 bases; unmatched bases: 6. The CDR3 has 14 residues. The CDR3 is CASNPRTGQETQYF. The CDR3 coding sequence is TGTGCCAGCAACCCACGGACAGGGCAAGAGACCCAGTACTTC.

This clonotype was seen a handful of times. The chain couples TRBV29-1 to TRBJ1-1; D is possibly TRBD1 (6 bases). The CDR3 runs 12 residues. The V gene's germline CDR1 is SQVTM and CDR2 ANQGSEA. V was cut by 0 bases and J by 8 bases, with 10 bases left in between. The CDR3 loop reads CSVEEQGLEAFF. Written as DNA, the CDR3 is TGCAGCGTTGAAGAACAGGGATTGGAAGCTTTCTTT.

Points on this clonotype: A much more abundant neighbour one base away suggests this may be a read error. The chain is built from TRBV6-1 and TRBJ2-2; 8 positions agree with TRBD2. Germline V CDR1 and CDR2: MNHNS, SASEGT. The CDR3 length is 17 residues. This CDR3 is CASSRWTSRLNTGGLFF. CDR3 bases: TGTGCCAGCAGTCGTTGGACTAGCCGACTTAACACCGGGGGGCTGTTTTTT.

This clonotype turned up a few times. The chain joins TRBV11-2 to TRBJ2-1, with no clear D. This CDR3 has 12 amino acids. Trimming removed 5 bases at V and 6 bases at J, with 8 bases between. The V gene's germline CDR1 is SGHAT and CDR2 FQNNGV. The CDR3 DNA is TGTGCCAGCAGCCTCAATACCAATGAGCAGTTCTTC. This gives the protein CASSLNTNEQFF.

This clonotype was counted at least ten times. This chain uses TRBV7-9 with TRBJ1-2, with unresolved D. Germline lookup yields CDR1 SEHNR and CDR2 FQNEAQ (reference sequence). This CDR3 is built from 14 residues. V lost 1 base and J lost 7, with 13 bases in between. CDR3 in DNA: TGTGCCAGCAGCTTAGTAACAGCCTCCGGTGGCTACACCTTC. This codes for CASSLVTASGGYTF.

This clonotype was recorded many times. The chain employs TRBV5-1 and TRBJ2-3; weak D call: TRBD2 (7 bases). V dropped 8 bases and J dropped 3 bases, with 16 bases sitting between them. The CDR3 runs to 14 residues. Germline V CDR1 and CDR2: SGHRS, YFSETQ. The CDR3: CASSGSGTTDTQYF. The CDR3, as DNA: TGCGCCAGTAGTGGGAGCGGGACAACAGATACGCAGTATTTT.

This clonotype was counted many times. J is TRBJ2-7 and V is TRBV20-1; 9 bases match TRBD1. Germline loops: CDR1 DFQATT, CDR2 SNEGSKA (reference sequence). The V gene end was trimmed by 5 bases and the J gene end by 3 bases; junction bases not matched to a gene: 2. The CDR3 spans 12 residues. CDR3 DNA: TGCAGTGCTCCGGACAGGGGCTACGAGCAGTACTTC. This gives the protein CSAPDRGYEQYF.

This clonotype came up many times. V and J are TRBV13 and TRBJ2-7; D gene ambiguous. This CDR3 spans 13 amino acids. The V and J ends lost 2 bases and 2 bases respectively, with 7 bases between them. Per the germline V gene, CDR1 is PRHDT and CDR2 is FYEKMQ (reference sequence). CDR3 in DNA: TGTGCCAGCAGCTTACCCTACACCTACGAGCAGTACTTC. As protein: CASSLPYTYEQYF.

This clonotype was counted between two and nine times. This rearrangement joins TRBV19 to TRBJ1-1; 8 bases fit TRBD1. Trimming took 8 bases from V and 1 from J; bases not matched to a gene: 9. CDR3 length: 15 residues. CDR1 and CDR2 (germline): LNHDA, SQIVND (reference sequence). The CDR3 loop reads CASLISTGANTEAFF. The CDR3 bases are TGTGCCAGTCTTATTTCGACAGGGGCGAACACTGAAGCTTTCTTT.

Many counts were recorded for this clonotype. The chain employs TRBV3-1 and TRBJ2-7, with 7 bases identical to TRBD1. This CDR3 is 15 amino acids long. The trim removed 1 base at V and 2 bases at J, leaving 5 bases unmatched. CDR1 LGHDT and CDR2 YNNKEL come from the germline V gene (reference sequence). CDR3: CASSQGQGPAYEQYF. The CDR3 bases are TGTGCCAGCAGCCAAGGACAGGGTCCTGCCTACGAGCAGTACTTC.